The present T cell receptor (beta chain) was sequenced within a study of identical twins. Study results and limitations: One should note that invariant MAIT and iNKT cells could partly confound zero-insertion analyses. Compared with unrelated sharing, twin-shared out-of-frame alpha sequences had more low-probability sequences.

CDR3 length: 13 residues. The V gene's germline CDR1 is SGHRS and CDR2 YFSETQ. The ends were cut back, 4 bases at V and 8 bases at J, with 13 bases in the middle. In this sample, this clonotype turned up a few times. Its specificity is not known. MiXCR, run by TCRdb on the 5' RACE reads, gives a single entry per CDR3 protein. The sample records under 250,000 distinct CDR3 sequences, about a tenth being singletons. The sequencing sample was made of memory (CD45RO+) T cells sorted from blood. V usage is TRBV5-1 and J usage is TRBJ2-4; no clear D. The TCR originated in a woman under 30 in good health. Here the CDR3 reads CASSPLSQDIQYF. The DNA of the CDR3 is TGCGCCAGCAGCCCACTAAGCCAAGACATTCAGTACTTC.